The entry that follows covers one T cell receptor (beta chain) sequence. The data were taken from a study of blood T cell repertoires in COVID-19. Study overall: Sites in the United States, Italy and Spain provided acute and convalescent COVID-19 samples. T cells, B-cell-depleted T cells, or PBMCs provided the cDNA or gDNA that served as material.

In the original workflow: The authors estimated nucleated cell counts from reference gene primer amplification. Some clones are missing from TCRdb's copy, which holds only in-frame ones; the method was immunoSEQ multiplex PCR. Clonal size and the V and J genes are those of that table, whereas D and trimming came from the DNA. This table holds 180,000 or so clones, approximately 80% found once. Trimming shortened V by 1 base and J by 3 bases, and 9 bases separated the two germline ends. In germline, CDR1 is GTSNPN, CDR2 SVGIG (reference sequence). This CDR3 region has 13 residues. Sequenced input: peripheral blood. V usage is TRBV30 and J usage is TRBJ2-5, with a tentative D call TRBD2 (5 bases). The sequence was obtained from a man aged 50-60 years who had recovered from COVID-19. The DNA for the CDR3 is TGTGCCTGGAGTGGAGGACTTGAAGAGACCCAGTACTTC. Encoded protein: CAWSGGLEETQYF.